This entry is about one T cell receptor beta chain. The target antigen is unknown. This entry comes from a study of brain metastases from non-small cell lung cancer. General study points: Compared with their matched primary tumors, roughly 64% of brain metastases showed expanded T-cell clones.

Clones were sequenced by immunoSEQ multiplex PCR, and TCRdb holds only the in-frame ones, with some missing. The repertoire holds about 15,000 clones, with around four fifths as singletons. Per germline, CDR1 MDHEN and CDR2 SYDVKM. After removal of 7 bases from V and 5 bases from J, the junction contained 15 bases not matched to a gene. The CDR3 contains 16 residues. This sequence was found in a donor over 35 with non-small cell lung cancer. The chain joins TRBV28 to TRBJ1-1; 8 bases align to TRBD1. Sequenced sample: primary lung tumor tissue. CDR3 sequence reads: CASKSGAGGYGTEAFF. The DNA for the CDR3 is TGTGCCAGCAAAAGCGGGGCAGGGGGCTATGGGACTGAAGCTTTCTTT.